This is a list of T cell receptor beta chains from one sample in a study of shared clonotypes between healthy human individuals. Generated by immunoSEQ multiplex PCR, the TCRdb table keeps only in-frame clones and is missing some. Among over 1.4 million clones listed, around 97% were seen once. Sequenced material: naive CD4+ T cells sorted from blood. The receptors here all came from a young man in good health. CDR3s include the opening cysteine and the closing phenylalanine or tryptophan. The D gene is left open where the match is weak. Only some rows state a clone size, as once, few, many or a class for expanded clones.

J	V	D	length	size	DNA	CDR3
TRBJ2-2	TRBV18	TRBD2	17	-	TGTGCCAGCTCACCACAGCGGGAGGGTGCGGACACCGGGGAGCTGTTTTTT	CASSPQREGADTGELFF
TRBJ2-3	TRBV6-5	-	11	-	TGTGCCAGCAGTCTACAGAGTACGCAGTATTTT	CASSLQSTQYF
TRBJ2-1	TRBV10-3	TRBD2	15	-	TGTGCCATCAGTGAGTTAGGACTAGCGGACAATGAGCAGTTCTTC	CAISELGLADNEQFF
TRBJ1-1	TRBV7-9	-	14	-	TGTGCCAGCAGCCCCTTAACAGGGACCACTGAAGCTTTCTTT	CASSPLTGTTEAFF
TRBJ1-5	TRBV7-8	TRBD1	13	once	TGTGCCAGCAGCCGTGACAGGGTCCAGCCCCAGCATTTT	CASSRDRVQPQHF
TRBJ2-1	TRBV7-2	TRBD1	14	-	TGTGCCAGCAGCTTGAGACAGGGGTACAATGAGCAGTTCTTC	CASSLRQGYNEQFF
TRBJ2-2	TRBV30	TRBD2	18	once	TGTGCCTGGAGTGTACGGGTCAGGAGCGGGAGGGTCGCCGGGGAGCTGTTTTTT	CAWSVRVRSGRVAGELFF
TRBJ1-1	TRBV4-1	-	18	-	TGCGCCAGCAGCCAAGATCGCGGGGTCTCCAACGCAAACACTGAAGCTTTCTTT	CASSQDRGVSNANTEAFF
TRBJ2-7	TRBV5-1	-	11	-	TGCGCCAGCAGCTTTCGACAGGAGCAGTACTTC	CASSFRQEQYF
TRBJ1-1	TRBV7-2	-	14	-	TGTGCCAGCAGCTTAGCGAAGGCGAACACTGAAGCTTTCTTT	CASSLAKANTEAFF
TRBJ2-1	TRBV11-3	-	17	-	TGTGCCAGCAGCAATTTCCCGGACGTGTCAGGTCATAATGAGCAGTTCTTC	CASSNFPDVSGHNEQFF
TRBJ2-1	TRBV29-1	-	14	-	TGCAGCGTTGAAGATGTGACAGGACACAATGAGCAGTTCTTC	CSVEDVTGHNEQFF
TRBJ1-4	TRBV5-8	-	17	-	TGTGCCAGCAGCTCTCTGGGAGGGGCGCGGGGTAATGAAAAACTGTTTTTT	CASSSLGGARGNEKLFF
TRBJ2-1	TRBV15	-	14	-	TGTGCCACCAGCAGAGAGCTGGAGGGCAATGAGCAGTTCTTC	CATSRELEGNEQFF
TRBJ2-7	TRBV2	-	15	-	TGTGCCAGCAGTGAAGCGCTTGGCCCAACCGCCGAGCAGTACTTC	CASSEALGPTAEQYF
TRBJ2-4	TRBV28	TRBD1	13	once	TGTGCCGCCATTGGACAGGGAGAGGGCATTCAGTACTTC	CAAIGQGEGIQYF
TRBJ2-6	TRBV28	-	12	-	TGTGCCAGCCGCTCTGAGGCCAACGTCCTGACTTTC	CASRSEANVLTF
TRBJ2-1	TRBV28	-	12	-	TGTGCCAGCAGTTTACCGCAACGCGAGCAGTTCTTC	CASSLPQREQFF
TRBJ2-2	TRBV4-3	TRBD2	16	-	TGCGCCAGCAGCCTTACACCGGGACTAGCTGCCGGGGAGCTGTTTTTT	CASSLTPGLAAGELFF
TRBJ2-7	TRBV28	-	15	-	TGTGCCAGCAGTTTTTGGTCTCGGGTCTCCTACGAGCAGTACTTC	CASSFWSRVSYEQYF
TRBJ2-1	TRBV9	-	15	-	TGTGCCAGCAGCCGTGAAGGGAGCTCCTACAATGAGCAGTTCTTC	CASSREGSSYNEQFF